Given below is one T cell receptor beta chain in context. Its antigen is not identified. The CDR3 runs 13 residues. Deletions cut 6 bases from V and 4 bases from J, with 13 bases between. Germline assignment: CDR1 MNHEY and CDR2 SMNVEV (reference sequence). The sample is drawn from a study of cytomegalovirus exposure and HLA in healthy donors. Whole-study results and caveats: It was found in a later analysis that first-cohort TCR clusters tended to co-occur in the 100 to 150 validation repertoires. Overall, about 160 TCR beta chains were annotated as cytomegalovirus-associated. Many donors carried some public TCRs, although rarity characterized most TCR sequences.

Repertoires were generated with immunoSEQ multiplex PCR, while TCRdb's copy carries only in-frame clones and drops some. Among 150,000 to 200,000 clones, 86% were seen once, and the ten largest hold around 7.2%. The receptor's source is a man younger than 45 in good health and CMV-seropositive. This chain links TRBV27 with TRBJ2-7; D possibly matches TRBD1 or TRBD2 (5 bases each). The sample was PBMCs. CDR3 coding DNA: TGTGCCAGCAGCCGGGACCACGGTTACGAGCAGTACTTC. Translating it yields CASSRDHGYEQYF.